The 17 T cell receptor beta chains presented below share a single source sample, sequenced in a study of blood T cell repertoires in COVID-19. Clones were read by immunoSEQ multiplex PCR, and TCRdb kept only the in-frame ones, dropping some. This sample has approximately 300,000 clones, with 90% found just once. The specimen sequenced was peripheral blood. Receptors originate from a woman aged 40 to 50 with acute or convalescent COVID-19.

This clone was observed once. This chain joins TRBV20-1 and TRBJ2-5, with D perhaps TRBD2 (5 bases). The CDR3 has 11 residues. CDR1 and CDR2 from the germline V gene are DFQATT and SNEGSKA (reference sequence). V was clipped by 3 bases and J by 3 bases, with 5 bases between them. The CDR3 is CSASSEETQYF. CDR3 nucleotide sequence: TGCAGTGCTAGTAGCGAAGAGACCCAGTACTTC.

CDR3 bases: TGTGCCAGCAGTGAAGGGGGAGGGGTCTACGAGCAGTACGTC. This sequence encodes CASSEGGGVYEQYV. The J gene is TRBJ2-7, the V gene TRBV6-1, with 7 bases identical to TRBD2. The ends lost 1 base at V and 3 bases at J; junction bases unmatched: 3. CDR3 size: 14 residues. The germline V gene encodes CDR1 MNHNS and CDR2 SASEGT.

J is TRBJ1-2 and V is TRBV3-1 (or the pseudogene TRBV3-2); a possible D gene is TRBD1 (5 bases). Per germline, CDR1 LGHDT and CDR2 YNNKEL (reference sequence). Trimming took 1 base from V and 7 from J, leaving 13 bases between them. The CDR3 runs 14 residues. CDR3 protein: CASSQVEGKGGYTF. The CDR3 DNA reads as TGTGCCAGCAGCCAAGTGGAGGGGAAGGGTGGCTACACCTTC.

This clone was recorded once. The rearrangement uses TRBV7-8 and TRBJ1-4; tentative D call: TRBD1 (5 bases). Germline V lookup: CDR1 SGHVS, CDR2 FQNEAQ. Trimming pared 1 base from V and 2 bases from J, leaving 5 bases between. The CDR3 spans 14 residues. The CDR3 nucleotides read TGTGCCAGCAGCTTAGGACAGACTAATGAAAAACTGTTTTTT. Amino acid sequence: CASSLGQTNEKLFF.

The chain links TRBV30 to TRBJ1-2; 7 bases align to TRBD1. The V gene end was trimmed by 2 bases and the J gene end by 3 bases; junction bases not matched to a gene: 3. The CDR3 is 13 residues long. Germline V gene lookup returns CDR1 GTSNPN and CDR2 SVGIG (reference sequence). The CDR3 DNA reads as TGTGCCTGGAGTCCCAGGGGGGACTATGGCTACACCTTC. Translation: CAWSPRGDYGYTF.

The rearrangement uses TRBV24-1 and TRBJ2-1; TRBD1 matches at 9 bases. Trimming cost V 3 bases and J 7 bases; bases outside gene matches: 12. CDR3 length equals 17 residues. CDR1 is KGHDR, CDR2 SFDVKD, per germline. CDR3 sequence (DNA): TGTGCCACCAGTGATGTCACAGGGGGCGATTCTTCTAATGAGCAGTTCTTC. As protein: CATSDVTGGDSSNEQFF.

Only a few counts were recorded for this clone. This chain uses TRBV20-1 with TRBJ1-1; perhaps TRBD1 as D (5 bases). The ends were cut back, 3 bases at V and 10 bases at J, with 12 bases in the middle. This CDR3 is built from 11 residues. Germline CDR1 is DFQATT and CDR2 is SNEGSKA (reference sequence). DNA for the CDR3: TGCAGTGCTAGTGTCATGGGGGGAGCTTTCTTT. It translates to CSASVMGGAFF.

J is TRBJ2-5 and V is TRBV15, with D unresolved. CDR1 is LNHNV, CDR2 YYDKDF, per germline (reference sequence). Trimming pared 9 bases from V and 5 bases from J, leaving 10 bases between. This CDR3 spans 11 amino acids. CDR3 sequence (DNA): TGTGCCACGAGAGGTATGGAGACCCAGTACTTC. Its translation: CATRGMETQYF.

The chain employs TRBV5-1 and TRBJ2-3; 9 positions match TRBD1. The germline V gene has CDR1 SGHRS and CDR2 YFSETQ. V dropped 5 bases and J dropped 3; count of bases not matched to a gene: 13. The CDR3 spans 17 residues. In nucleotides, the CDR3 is TGCGCCAGCAGAGTCCTGTTGGGACAGGGTGGAACAGATACGCAGTATTTT. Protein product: CASRVLLGQGGTDTQYF. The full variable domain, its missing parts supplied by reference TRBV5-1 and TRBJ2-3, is KAGVTQTPRYLIKTRGQQVTLSCSPISGHRSVSWYQQTPGQGLQFLFEYFSETQRNKGNFPGRFSGRQFSNSRSEMNVSTLELGDSALYLCASRVLLGQGGTDTQYFGPGTRLTVL.

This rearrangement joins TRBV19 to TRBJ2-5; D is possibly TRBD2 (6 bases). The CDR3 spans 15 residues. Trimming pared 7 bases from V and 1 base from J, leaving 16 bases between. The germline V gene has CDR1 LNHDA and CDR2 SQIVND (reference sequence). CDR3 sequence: CASTPRGLRQETQYF. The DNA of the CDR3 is TGTGCCAGTACCCCTCGGGGACTCCGCCAAGAGACCCAGTACTTC.

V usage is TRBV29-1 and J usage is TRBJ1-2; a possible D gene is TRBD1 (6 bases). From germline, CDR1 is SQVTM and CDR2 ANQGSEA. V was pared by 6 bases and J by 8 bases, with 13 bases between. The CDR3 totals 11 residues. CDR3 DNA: TGCAGCGTGGCCATGGGGGCGGGCTACACCTTC. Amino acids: CSVAMGAGYTF.

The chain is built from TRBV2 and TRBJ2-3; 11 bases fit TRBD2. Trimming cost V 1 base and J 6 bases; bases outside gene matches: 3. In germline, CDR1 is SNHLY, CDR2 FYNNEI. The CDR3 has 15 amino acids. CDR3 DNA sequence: TGTGCCAGCAGTGAAGTAGCGGGGGGGCGGGATACGCAGTATTTT. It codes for CASSEVAGGRDTQYF.

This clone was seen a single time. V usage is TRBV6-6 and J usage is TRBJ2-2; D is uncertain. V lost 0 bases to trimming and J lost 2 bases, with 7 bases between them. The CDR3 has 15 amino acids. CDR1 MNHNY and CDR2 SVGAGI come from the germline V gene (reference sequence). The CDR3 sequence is CASSYSDTNTGELFF. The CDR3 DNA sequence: TGTGCCAGCAGTTACTCTGACACAAACACCGGGGAGCTGTTTTTT.

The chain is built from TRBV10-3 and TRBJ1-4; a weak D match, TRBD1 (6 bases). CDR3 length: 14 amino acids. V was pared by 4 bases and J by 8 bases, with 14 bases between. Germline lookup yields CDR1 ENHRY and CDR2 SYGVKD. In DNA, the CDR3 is TGTGCCATCAGTGTAGGGCAGGGGAACGAAAAACTGTTTTTT. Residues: CAISVGQGNEKLFF.

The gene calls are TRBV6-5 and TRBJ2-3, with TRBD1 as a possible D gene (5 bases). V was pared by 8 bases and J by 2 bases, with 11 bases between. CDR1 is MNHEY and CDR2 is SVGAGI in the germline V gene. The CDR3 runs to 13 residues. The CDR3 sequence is CASRLQVTDTQYF. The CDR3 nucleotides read TGTGCCAGCCGCTTACAGGTCACAGATACGCAGTATTTT.

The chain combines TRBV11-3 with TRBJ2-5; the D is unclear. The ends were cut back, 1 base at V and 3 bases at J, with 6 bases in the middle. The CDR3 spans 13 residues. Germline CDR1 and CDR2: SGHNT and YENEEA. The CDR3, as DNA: TGTGCCAGCAGCTTAGGACGGGAAGAGACCCAGTACTTC. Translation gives CASSLGREETQYF.

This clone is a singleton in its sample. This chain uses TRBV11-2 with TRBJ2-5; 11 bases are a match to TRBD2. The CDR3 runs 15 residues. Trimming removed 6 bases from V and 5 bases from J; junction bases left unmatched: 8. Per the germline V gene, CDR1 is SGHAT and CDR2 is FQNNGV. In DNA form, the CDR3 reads TGTGCCAGCAGTTTGACTAGCGGGGTCTCCGAGACCCAGTACTTC. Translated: CASSLTSGVSETQYF.